This note documents a single T cell receptor beta chain sequence. J lost 5 bases, V lost 0 bases, and 3 bases had no gene match. The CDR3 loop spans 15 amino acids. The germline gives CDR1 SQVTM, CDR2 ANQGSEA. The entry originates in a study of CD8+ T cells in alopecia areata. cDNA prepared by RNA extraction and subsequent reverse transcription served as the template for sequencing. Here immunoSEQ multiplex PCR was the method, and the copy in TCRdb shows in-frame clones only, minus some. The sample includes about 3,300 clones, 65% to 85% of them seen just once. The sample's treatment: oral pan-JAK inhibitor, 5-10 mg twice daily. It was from alopecia areata patients that lesional scalp punch biopsies and peripheral blood were collected.

The source of this sequence is a human donor with alopecia areata. Sequences were derived from skin, sampled at week 24, from a patient treated with tofacitinib. The chain is built from TRBV29-1 and TRBJ2-2; 10 nucleotides match TRBD1. CDR3 nucleotide sequence: TGCAGCGTTGAAGACCGGGACAGGGGTACCGGGGAGCTGTTTTTT. Its translation: CSVEDRDRGTGELFF.